The 14 T cell receptor beta chains below were found in one sample sequenced in a study of shared clonotypes between healthy human individuals. Profiling relied on immunoSEQ multiplex PCR, and the TCRdb table lists in-frame clones only, not all of them. The profile shows 850,000 to 1,100,000 clones, 70% to 85% of them singletons. Sequencing was performed on memory CD4+ T cells from PBMCs. Subset indicated: CD45RA-negative fraction. All receptors come from a young man in good health. Some clones in this sample may be carry-over from other donors' samples.

The chain combines TRBV7-2 with TRBJ2-5, with D possibly matching TRBD2 (6 bases). The germline CDR1 and CDR2 sequences are SGHTA and FQGNSA. V was cut by 3 bases and J by 3 bases, with 11 bases left in between. The CDR3 contains 14 residues. The CDR3 bases are TGTGCCAGCAGCTTGGAGGGCGGGAAAGAGACCCAGTACTTC. It encodes CASSLEGGKETQYF.

This chain links TRBV2 with TRBJ2-1, with 9 bases aligning to TRBD1. This CDR3 contains 15 residues. Germline CDR1 is SNHLY and CDR2 is FYNNEI. With 5 bases clipped from V and 2 bases from J, the junction kept 4 bases outside the gene matches. In nucleotides, the CDR3 is TGTGCCAGCAGTCGGACAGGGGATACCTACAATGAGCAGTTCTTC. Its translation: CASSRTGDTYNEQFF.

The genes are TRBV2 and TRBJ1-5; 10 positions match TRBD1. Germline CDR1 SNHLY, CDR2 FYNNEI. V lost 6 bases, J lost 6 bases, and 8 bases stayed unmatched. This CDR3 spans 15 amino acids. CDR3 region: CASRGTGVLRQPQHF. The DNA of the CDR3 is TGTGCCAGCAGGGGGACAGGGGTCCTCCGTCAGCCCCAGCATTTT.

The table lists this clone with many counts. The chain couples TRBV6-1 to TRBJ1-4; no clear D gene. This CDR3 spans 13 amino acids. Germline V gene sequence: CDR1 MNHNS, CDR2 SASEGT. Trimming pared 8 bases from V and 5 bases from J, leaving 12 bases between. The CDR3 DNA is TGTGCCAGCTTACTCCGGCCGAATGAAAAACTGTTTTTT. Its protein product is CASLLRPNEKLFF.

This clone has only one observation. A read error is likely here: a far larger clone is one base away. This sample also contains other DNA sequences that code for the same CDR3. The chain joins TRBV27 to TRBJ1-1, with D maybe TRBD1 (6 bases). This CDR3 is built from 13 residues. From germline, CDR1 is MNHEY and CDR2 SMNVEV (reference sequence). V gave up 2 bases and J gave up 4 bases, with 8 bases separating them. The CDR3 spells CASSLSRGTEAFF. DNA of the CDR3: TGTGCCAGCAGTTTAAGCAGGGGCACTGAAGCTTTCTTT.

This clone was seen many times. At the DNA level, this CDR3 is encoded by other sequences in the same sample as well. The chain combines TRBV6-6 with TRBJ2-5; D unclear. CDR1 is MNHNY, CDR2 SVGAGI, per germline (reference sequence). The CDR3 loop spans 12 amino acids. Between the trimmed V and J ends, which lost 5 bases and 2 bases, there was a span of 6 bases. CDR3 protein: CASSTPQETQYF. As DNA, the CDR3 is TGTGCCAGCAGTACCCCTCAAGAGACCCAGTACTTC.

V usage is TRBV27 and J usage is TRBJ1-1; TRBD1 is a possible D gene (5 bases). V was trimmed by 5 bases and J by 7 bases, leaving 17 bases between them. CDR3 length: 14 residues. Germline V gene sequence: CDR1 MNHEY, CDR2 SMNVEV (reference sequence). DNA for the CDR3: TGTGCCAGCAGTCCGTGGGGTACCACAGGTGAAGCTTTCTTT. It encodes CASSPWGTTGEAFF.

The chain joins TRBV28 to TRBJ2-1; no firm D call. The CDR3 length is 11 residues. The V and J ends lost 2 bases and 15 bases respectively, with 11 bases between them. The V gene's germline CDR1 is MDHEN and CDR2 SYDVKM. The DNA of the CDR3 is TGTGCCAGCAGTTTAGAAGTCTCCTTGTTCTTC. Protein sequence: CASSLEVSLFF.

The V gene is TRBV10-3, the J gene TRBJ1-5; D is unresolved. The ends were cut back, 6 bases at V and 3 bases at J, with 9 bases in the middle. The CDR3 covers 13 residues. Germline V gives CDR1 ENHRY, CDR2 SYGVKD. This chain's CDR3 is CAIRDSPNQPQHF. CDR3 DNA: TGTGCCATCAGGGACTCGCCCAATCAGCCCCAGCATTTT.

The chain combines TRBV5-1 with TRBJ2-5; the D gene is possibly TRBD1 (6 bases). CDR1 and CDR2 (germline): SGHRS, YFSETQ. The CDR3 contains 16 residues. The V end lost 0 bases, the J end lost 2 bases, and 14 bases lay between the germline ends. The CDR3 DNA follows: TGCGCCAGCAGCTTGGACATTTCGGACAGTCAAGAGACCCAGTACTTC. Translating gives CASSLDISDSQETQYF.

In the case of this clone: This CDR3 is also generated by other DNA sequences in the sample. The rearrangement joins TRBV5-1 to TRBJ1-1; TRBD1 is a possible D gene (6 bases). The CDR3 is made up of 14 amino acids. Per germline, CDR1 SGHRS and CDR2 YFSETQ. Trimming left V 2 bases short and J 1 base short, with 9 bases between. The CDR3 nucleotides are TGCGCCAGCAGCTTAGGACAGACGAACACTGAAGCTTTCTTT. As protein: CASSLGQTNTEAFF.

This clone was recorded at least ten times. This specimen includes other DNA sequences encoding the same CDR3. CDR3 amino acids: CASSPGTGGDEQFF. The CDR3 DNA reads as TGTGCCAGCAGCCCAGGGACAGGCGGGGATGAGCAGTTCTTC. The chain combines TRBV7-3 with TRBJ2-1; 8 nucleotides align to TRBD1. The germline V gene encodes CDR1 SGHTA and CDR2 FQGTGA. The CDR3 has 14 amino acids. Unmatched junction bases numbered 8, after V lost 5 bases and J lost 8 bases.

V usage is TRBV28 and J usage is TRBJ2-5; D is perhaps TRBD2 (5 bases). Germline V lookup: CDR1 MDHEN, CDR2 SYDVKM. This CDR3 is built from 12 residues. V was cut by 7 bases and J by 4 bases, with 10 bases left in between. The CDR3 DNA follows: TGTGCCAGCAAACTAGGGAGAGAGACCCAGTACTTC. Its translation: CASKLGRETQYF.

The chain carries TRBV6-5 and TRBJ1-2; weak D call: TRBD1 (5 bases). This CDR3 has 15 residues. Germline V lookup: CDR1 MNHEY, CDR2 SVGAGI. V gave up 6 bases and J gave up 7 bases, with 21 bases separating them. CDR3 DNA: TGTGCCAGCAGGGCTGGGGACCGTCCGTTTGGTGGCTACACCTTC. Its protein product is CASRAGDRPFGGYTF.